Listed below are T cell receptor beta chains from one sample, sequenced in a study of shared clonotypes between healthy human individuals. Sequencing was performed with immunoSEQ multiplex PCR; in TCRdb, only in-frame clones are kept and a portion is missing. The sample consists of about 2.3 million clones, about 92% of them appearing once. Source material: naive CD4+ T cells from PBMCs. The receptors come from a man aged 18 to 29 in good health. Some clones in this sample may be carry-over from other donors' samples. The CDR3 runs from the conserved cysteine through the conserved F or W. The order of the fields is CDR3 protein, CDR3 DNA, J gene, D gene, V gene. A D gene is named only where the DNA matches it firmly.

CSVWRSYEQYF	TGCAGCGTTTGGAGGTCGTACGAGCAGTACTTC	TRBJ2-7	.	TRBV29-1
CASSLFRAYGTEAFF	TGTGCCAGCAGCCTTTTCAGGGCCTACGGGACTGAAGCTTTCTTT	TRBJ1-1	.	TRBV28
CASSLSTGNTGELFF	TGTGCCAGCAGCTTATCGACAGGGAACACCGGGGAGCTGTTTTTT	TRBJ2-2	.	TRBV7-2
CAWSVSGDIQYF	TGTGCCTGGAGTGTTTCGGGTGACATTCAGTACTTC	TRBJ2-4	.	TRBV30
CSARRGYEQYF	TGCAGTGCTAGACGTGGGTACGAGCAGTACTTC	TRBJ2-7	.	TRBV20-1
CASSFPTSGSRTDTQYF	TGTGCCAGCAGTTTCCCGACGTCCGGGTCACGGACAGATACGCAGTATTTT	TRBJ2-3	.	TRBV28
CASSSTSGPGDEQFF	TGTGCCAGCAGCTCGACTAGCGGACCTGGGGATGAGCAGTTCTTC	TRBJ2-1	TRBD2	TRBV7-3
CASRDPGTEAFF	TGTGCCAGCCGCGATCCCGGGACTGAAGCTTTCTTT	TRBJ1-1	.	TRBV6-5
CASSLAPVAGSWFF	TGTGCCAGCAGCTTAGCGCCGGTAGCGGGGTCCTGGTTCTTC	TRBJ2-1	TRBD2	TRBV7-9
CSVGGVNTEAFF	TGCAGCGTTGGGGGGGTGAACACTGAAGCTTTCTTT	TRBJ1-1	.	TRBV29-1
CASSLGRAMNTEAFF	TGTGCCAGCAGTTTGGGTAGAGCTATGAACACTGAAGCTTTCTTT	TRBJ1-1	.	TRBV27
CASGRANQPQHF	TGTGCCAGCGGCAGGGCCAATCAGCCCCAGCATTTT	TRBJ1-5	.	TRBV28
CASSSVAGGISYEQYF	TGTGCCAGCAGTTCCGTAGCGGGAGGGATTTCCTACGAGCAGTACTTC	TRBJ2-7	TRBD2	TRBV28